This is a list of T cell receptor beta chains from one sample in a study of OX40 agonist ivuxolimab in advanced cancers. The repertoire was sequenced with immunoSEQ multiplex PCR; TCRdb's copy has only in-frame clones and lacks some. The sample carries about 120,000 clones, around 87% recorded once. The material sequenced was CD4+ or CD8+ T cells sorted from blood, taken in a trial of the OX40 agonist ivuxolimab. All receptors come from an adult with an advanced solid tumor such as melanoma, head and neck, liver or kidney cancer. The CDR3 runs from the conserved cysteine through the conserved F or W. The order of the fields is V gene, J gene, D gene, clone size, CDR3 DNA, CDR3 protein. A D gene is named only where the DNA matches it firmly. Size values are once, few and many counts, or a class for expanded clones, and some rows have none.

v_gene: TRBV10-3
j_gene: TRBJ2-2
d_gene: TRBD1
abundance: .
CDR3nt: TGTGCCATCAGAGACCTGGGACAGGGGGAGCTGTTTTTT
CDR3aa: CAIRDLGQGELFF

v_gene: TRBV5-6
j_gene: TRBJ1-6
d_gene: .
abundance: .
CDR3nt: TGTGCCAGCAGCTTGTGGGCAGGGGTTTTCAATTCACCCCTCCACTTT
CDR3aa: CASSLWAGVFNSPLHF

v_gene: TRBV5-1
j_gene: TRBJ2-2
d_gene: .
abundance: .
CDR3nt: TGCGCCAGCAGCTTGGGAACTAACACCGGGGAGCTGTTTTTT
CDR3aa: CASSLGTNTGELFF

v_gene: TRBV2
j_gene: TRBJ1-2
d_gene: .
abundance: few
CDR3nt: TGTGCCAGCAGGACTGGGTGGGCGGCTGGCTACACCTTC
CDR3aa: CASRTGWAAGYTF

v_gene: TRBV6-5
j_gene: TRBJ1-1
d_gene: TRBD1
abundance: .
CDR3nt: TGTGCCAGCAGTTACTCGAGGGGGCCTGAAGCTTTCTTT
CDR3aa: CASSYSRGPEAFF

v_gene: TRBV18
j_gene: TRBJ1-4
d_gene: TRBD1
abundance: .
CDR3nt: TGTGCCAGCTCACCACCGAGGGACAGAGGGAAACTGTTTTTT
CDR3aa: CASSPPRDRGKLFF

v_gene: TRBV6-5
j_gene: TRBJ2-5
d_gene: TRBD1
abundance: .
CDR3nt: TGTGCCAGCAGTTACTCAGGACAGGGGGCCGGAAAGACCCAGTACTTC
CDR3aa: CASSYSGQGAGKTQYF

v_gene: TRBV30
j_gene: TRBJ2-7
d_gene: .
abundance: .
CDR3nt: TGTGCCTGGAACAGGGATTCCTACGAGCAGTACTTC
CDR3aa: CAWNRDSYEQYF

v_gene: TRBV7-7
j_gene: TRBJ2-2
d_gene: TRBD2
abundance: once
CDR3nt: TGTGCTAGCAGCTTACTAAGCGGGGGCACCGGGGAGCTGTTTTTT
CDR3aa: CASSLLSGGTGELFF

v_gene: TRBV6-6
j_gene: TRBJ1-1
d_gene: .
abundance: .
CDR3nt: TGTGCCAGCAGTTACATCAGTCCCCCACGGGCCACTGAAGCTTTCTTT
CDR3aa: CASSYISPPRATEAFF

v_gene: TRBV28
j_gene: TRBJ1-1
d_gene: .
abundance: .
CDR3nt: TGTGCCAGCAAGGAACCGGACACTGAAGCTTTCTTT
CDR3aa: CASKEPDTEAFF

v_gene: TRBV2
j_gene: TRBJ1-6
d_gene: .
abundance: .
CDR3nt: TGTGCCAGCAGTGAAAACGGACTAGCGTCTTCACCCCTCCACTTT
CDR3aa: CASSENGLASSPLHF

v_gene: TRBV7-2
j_gene: TRBJ2-1
d_gene: TRBD2
abundance: .
CDR3nt: TGTGCCAGCAGCCCAACAGCGGGGGGGTACAATGAGCAGTTCTTC
CDR3aa: CASSPTAGGYNEQFF

v_gene: TRBV5-1
j_gene: TRBJ1-5
d_gene: TRBD1
abundance: .
CDR3nt: TGCGCCAGCAGCCCCTCAGGGGGGGGACGCAATCAGCCCCAGCATTTT
CDR3aa: CASSPSGGGRNQPQHF

v_gene: TRBV27
j_gene: TRBJ1-1
d_gene: .
abundance: .
CDR3nt: TGTGCCAGCAGTTTATCGACAGTGAACACTGAAGCTTTCTTT
CDR3aa: CASSLSTVNTEAFF

v_gene: TRBV5-4
j_gene: TRBJ2-7
d_gene: .
abundance: .
CDR3nt: TGTGCCAGCAGCTTGCTGACCTACGAGCAGTACTTC
CDR3aa: CASSLLTYEQYF

v_gene: TRBV7-6
j_gene: TRBJ1-1
d_gene: TRBD1
abundance: once
CDR3nt: TGTGCCAGCAGCTCCGAGACAGGGAGATTGAACACTGAAGCTTTCTTT
CDR3aa: CASSSETGRLNTEAFF

v_gene: TRBV6-5
j_gene: TRBJ1-1
d_gene: .
abundance: .
CDR3nt: TGTGCCACCACTTTGGACAGTGCGAACACTGAAGCTTTCTTT
CDR3aa: CATTLDSANTEAFF

v_gene: TRBV15
j_gene: TRBJ2-2
d_gene: TRBD2
abundance: .
CDR3nt: TGTGCCACCAGCAGAAAGAGCGGGGCGTCCACCGGGGAGCTGTTTTTT
CDR3aa: CATSRKSGASTGELFF

v_gene: TRBV2
j_gene: TRBJ1-6
d_gene: .
abundance: .
CDR3nt: TGTGCCAGCAAACAGGGTGGACCCCTCCACTTT
CDR3aa: CASKQGGPLHF

v_gene: TRBV4-1
j_gene: TRBJ2-6
d_gene: .
abundance: .
CDR3nt: TGCGCCAGCAGCCGGGACTCCCCCGGGCAGAGAATTGTCTCTGGGGCCAACGTCCTGACTTTC
CDR3aa: CASSRDSPGQRIVSGANVLTF

v_gene: TRBV7-2
j_gene: TRBJ1-4
d_gene: .
abundance: .
CDR3nt: TGTGCCAGCAGCTTAGGGACAACCAAGGAAAAACTGTTTTTT
CDR3aa: CASSLGTTKEKLFF

v_gene: TRBV6-6
j_gene: TRBJ1-1
d_gene: TRBD1
abundance: .
CDR3nt: TGTGCCAGCAGTTACACAGGGGGTAGCCTGAACACTGAAGCTTTCTTT
CDR3aa: CASSYTGGSLNTEAFF

v_gene: TRBV7-2
j_gene: TRBJ2-5
d_gene: .
abundance: .
CDR3nt: TGTGCCAGCAGCTTGGGACGGTGGGAGACCCAGTACTTC
CDR3aa: CASSLGRWETQYF

v_gene: TRBV4-1
j_gene: TRBJ2-7
d_gene: TRBD1
abundance: .
CDR3nt: TGCGCCAGCAGTATCGGGACAGCCACCTCCTACGAGCAGTACTTC
CDR3aa: CASSIGTATSYEQYF

v_gene: TRBV9
j_gene: TRBJ2-7
d_gene: .
abundance: .
CDR3nt: TGTGCCAGCAGCGTTACGGGCCTAACCTACGAGCAGTACTTC
CDR3aa: CASSVTGLTYEQYF

v_gene: TRBV6-5
j_gene: TRBJ2-2
d_gene: .
abundance: .
CDR3nt: TGTGCCAGCAGTTACAGCCGGGGCCCCGGGGAGCTGTTTTTT
CDR3aa: CASSYSRGPGELFF

v_gene: TRBV7-8
j_gene: TRBJ2-4
d_gene: .
abundance: .
CDR3nt: TGTGCCAGCAGCGACCCACCTCTAGACAGCCTAGCCAAAAACATTCAGTACTTC
CDR3aa: CASSDPPLDSLAKNIQYF

v_gene: TRBV5-1
j_gene: TRBJ2-2
d_gene: TRBD2
abundance: .
CDR3nt: TGCGCCAGCAGCCGAGAGACTAGCGCGGCCGGGGAGCTGTTTTTT
CDR3aa: CASSRETSAAGELFF

v_gene: TRBV5-4
j_gene: TRBJ2-1
d_gene: .
abundance: .
CDR3nt: TGTGCCAGCAGCTTGAGGACAGTGGGTGAGCAGTTCTTC
CDR3aa: CASSLRTVGEQFF

v_gene: TRBV30
j_gene: TRBJ2-7
d_gene: .
abundance: once
CDR3nt: TGTGCCTGGAGTGTGGGGGGTTCCGAGCAGTACTTC
CDR3aa: CAWSVGGSEQYF

v_gene: TRBV28
j_gene: TRBJ2-1
d_gene: TRBD1
abundance: .
CDR3nt: TGTGCCAGCAGCCCGGGACAGGGAGTTTGGAATGAGCAGTTCTTC
CDR3aa: CASSPGQGVWNEQFF

v_gene: TRBV7-2
j_gene: TRBJ2-7
d_gene: .
abundance: .
CDR3nt: TGTGCCAGCAGCTTATTCGCAGGACAGAACTCCTACGAGCAGTACTTC
CDR3aa: CASSLFAGQNSYEQYF

v_gene: TRBV29-1
j_gene: TRBJ2-1
d_gene: .
abundance: .
CDR3nt: TGCAGCGCCGAGCCACAGGGTCGGTCCCACAACAATGAGCAGTTCTTC
CDR3aa: CSAEPQGRSHNNEQFF

v_gene: TRBV6-1
j_gene: TRBJ2-6
d_gene: .
abundance: few
CDR3nt: TGTGCCAGCAGCGGCTGGGGGTCTGGGGCCAACGTCCTGACTTTC
CDR3aa: CASSGWGSGANVLTF

v_gene: TRBV20-1
j_gene: TRBJ1-4
d_gene: .
abundance: .
CDR3nt: TGCAGTGCATGGAAGGGTGAAAAACTGTTTTTT
CDR3aa: CSAWKGEKLFF